The present entry profiles one TCR beta chain with its context. Its antigen is not known. The assay was immunoSEQ multiplex PCR, and TCRdb's table has in-frame clones only and misses some. The sample contains roughly 13,000 clones, around nine tenths of which appear only once. The data derive from a study of T cell clonotyping in hematopoietic cell transplantation. Study-wide points: Pathologically expanded recipient clonotypes increased progressively from day 30 to day 180 as diversity fell. At the given depth, recipient repertoires were over 97% de novo clonotypes. No sorting was done, leaving CD4 and CD8 contributions mixed.

This TCR came from a man aged 30 to 39 in good health. Some clones in this sample may be carry-over from other donors' samples. Sample: peripheral blood mononuclear cells.

This chain's CDR3 is CASSRGGLAENYEQYF. CDR3 nucleotide sequence: TGTGCCAGCAGCCGAGGTGGGCTAGCGGAGAACTACGAGCAGTACTTC. This chain joins TRBV5-6 and TRBJ2-7; TRBD2 matches at 7 bases. Germline loops: CDR1 SGHDT, CDR2 YYEEEE. The CDR3 is 16 amino acids. The trim removed 4 bases at V and 3 bases at J, leaving 13 bases unmatched. Full variable domain (remainder filled in from reference TRBV5-6 and TRBJ2-7): DAGVTQSPTHLIKTRGQQVTLRCSPKSGHDTVSWYQQALGQGPQFIFQYYEEEERQRGNFPDRFSGHQFPNYSSELNVNALLLGDSALYLCASSRGGLAENYEQYFGPGTRLTVT.